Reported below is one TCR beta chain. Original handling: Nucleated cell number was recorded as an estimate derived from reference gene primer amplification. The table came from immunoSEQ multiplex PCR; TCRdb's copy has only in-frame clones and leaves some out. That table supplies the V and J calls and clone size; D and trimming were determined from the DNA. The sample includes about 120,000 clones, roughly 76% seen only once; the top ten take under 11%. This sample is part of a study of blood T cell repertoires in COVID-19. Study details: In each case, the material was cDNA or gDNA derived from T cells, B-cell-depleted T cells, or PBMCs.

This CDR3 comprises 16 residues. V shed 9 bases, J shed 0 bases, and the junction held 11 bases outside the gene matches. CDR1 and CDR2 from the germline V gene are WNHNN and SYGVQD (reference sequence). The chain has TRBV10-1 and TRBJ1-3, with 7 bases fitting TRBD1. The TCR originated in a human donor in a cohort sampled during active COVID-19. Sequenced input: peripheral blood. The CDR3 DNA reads TGCGCCAGTAAAGAGACAGGGTTTTACTCTGGAAACACCATATATTTT. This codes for CASKETGFYSGNTIYF.